The source of this T cell receptor beta chain is a study of CD8 T cells in Susac syndrome. Study findings and constraints: As the study acknowledged, the number of individuals in its TCR sequencing and HLA analysis was relatively small.

The T cells that were sequenced for TCR beta were CD8+ and CD4+ cells from blood. Negative isolation was used for CD8+ and CD4+ T cells, and FACS enrichment was applied to TEMRA cells. Roughly 0.45 to 1 ug RNA was reverse transcribed with random hexamers. TCR beta CDR3 was amplified by immunoSEQ multiplex PCR. This amplification extended across 54 Vbeta and 13 Jbeta segments. TCRdb re-called the immunoSEQ multiplex PCR reads through MiXCR, storing one row per CDR3 protein. Of 180,000 or so distinct CDR3 sequences in the sample, just under 95% are singletons; the top ten hold about 0.1%. With respect to this clonotype: Its antigen is as yet unknown.

The CDR3 length is 16 residues. CDR1 and CDR2 from the germline V gene are LGHNA and YSLEER. Trimming took 1 base from V and 7 from J; bases not matched to a gene: 8. This clonotype was obtained from a human donor in good health. Sequencing input: CD4+ T cells from PBMCs. This rearrangement joins TRBV4-3 to TRBJ2-1, with 9 bases that match TRBD2. CDR3 DNA: TGCGCCAGCAGCCAAGCGACCAGCGGGAGGAAAAATGAGCAGTTCTTC. Residues: CASSQATSGRKNEQFF.